Each of the 9 T cell receptor beta chains below was sequenced from the same sample in a study of CD8+CD57+ T cells in acquired aplastic anemia. Sequenced patients had shown CD8+CD57+ cell expansion by flow cytometry. CDR3 and TCR beta VDJ profiling relied on genomic DNA as the template. TCRdb re-called the reads with MiXCR, one entry per CDR3 protein. Among approximately 180,000 distinct CDR3 sequences listed, roughly 63% were seen once. The sequencing sample was made of sorted CD4+, CD8+, or CD8+CD57+ T cells (not recorded which) from PBMCs. Receptors were obtained from a human donor with aplastic anemia.

The J gene is TRBJ1-5, the V gene TRBV10-3; no clear D. Trimming removed 3 bases at V and 7 bases at J, with 10 bases between. The germline V gene encodes CDR1 ENHRY and CDR2 SYGVKD. The CDR3 totals 13 residues. The CDR3 sequence: CAISDRSGQPQHF. The CDR3 region has the DNA TGTGCCATCAGTGACAGGTCGGGACAGCCCCAGCATTTT.

The V call is TRBV19, the J call TRBJ1-6, with TRBD1 matching 11 bases. This CDR3 comprises 15 residues. V lost 7 bases and J lost 10; bases outside the gene matches: 9. From germline, CDR1 is LNHDA and CDR2 SQIVND (reference sequence). The CDR3 nucleotides read TGTGCCAGTACGGACAGGGGGCTTTCGGGGTCACCCCTCCACTTT. Translating it yields CASTDRGLSGSPLHF.

This chain connects TRBV5-1 to TRBJ2-7; D is undetermined. Per germline, CDR1 SGHRS and CDR2 YFSETQ. Trimming cost V 3 bases and J 5 bases, with 15 bases left between them. The CDR3 is made up of 14 amino acids. CDR3 residues: CASSSSLGRDEQYF. CDR3 sequence (DNA): TGCGCCAGCAGCTCCAGTTTAGGGCGCGACGAGCAGTACTTC.

The chain recombines TRBV7-2 with TRBJ1-1; D might be TRBD1 (6 bases). The ends were cut back, 1 base at V and 4 bases at J, with 10 bases in the middle. Per the germline V gene, CDR1 is SGHTA and CDR2 is FQGNSA. CDR3 length: 14 residues. The chain's CDR3 is CASSLVWGPTEAFF. In DNA, the CDR3 is TGTGCCAGCAGCTTAGTCTGGGGGCCCACTGAAGCTTTCTTT.

The chain links TRBV7-2 to TRBJ2-2; D is undetermined. Germline V gene sequence: CDR1 SGHTA, CDR2 FQGNSA. This CDR3 has 16 residues. V gave up 0 bases and J gave up 6 bases, with 14 bases separating them. This chain's CDR3 is CASSLASNIGPGELFF. The CDR3 DNA is TGTGCCAGCAGCTTAGCTAGCAATATAGGTCCCGGGGAGCTGTTTTTT.

This clonotype has at least ten counts. CDR3: CASSPPGQTYEQYF. The CDR3 DNA is TGTGCCAGCTCACCACCGGGACAGACCTACGAGCAGTACTTC. The genes are TRBV18 and TRBJ2-7; 7 bases are shared with TRBD1. This CDR3 has 14 amino acids. Trimming took 0 bases from V and 2 from J; bases not matched to a gene: 1. Germline CDR1 is KGHSH and CDR2 is LQKENI.

There are many counts of this clonotype. The CDR3 nucleotides are TGTGCCAGCAGTCCTGGGTTGGCTAACTATGGCTACACCTTC. It codes for CASSPGLANYGYTF. The V and J genes are TRBV6-1 and TRBJ1-2; no reliable D call. CDR1 is MNHNS and CDR2 is SASEGT in the germline V gene. V was cut by 5 bases and J by 0 bases, with 10 bases left in between. This CDR3 has 14 residues.

This sequence joins TRBV20-1 and TRBJ2-7; D unresolved. Germline V gene lookup returns CDR1 DFQATT and CDR2 SNEGSKA (reference sequence). The CDR3 consists of 15 residues. The V end lost 0 bases, the J end lost 4 bases, and 16 bases lay between the germline ends. CDR3: CSARDVRTPNYEQYF. CDR3 sequence (DNA): TGCAGTGCTAGAGATGTCAGGACCCCGAATTACGAGCAGTACTTC.

On this clonotype: Possible read error: a much larger clone is one base away. V is TRBV19 and J is TRBJ2-7; 7 bases map to TRBD1. Germline V gene data show CDR1 as LNHDA and CDR2 as SQIVND (reference sequence). The CDR3 extends over 14 amino acids. The J segment lost 0 bases and the V segment lost 11 bases, leaving 10 bases of the junction unmatched. The CDR3 sequence: CAGTAGTASYEQYF. DNA for the CDR3: TGTGCCGGTACTGCCGGGACAGCCTCCTACGAGCAGTACTTC.